A single sample gave rise to the 19 T cell receptor beta chains below, sequenced in a study of T cells after yellow fever vaccination. TCRdb used MiXCR to reprocess the 5' RACE reads, holding one entry per CDR3 protein. The sample contains about 110,000 distinct CDR3 sequences, 8.4% of which appear only once. This sample comprised CD8+ T cells sorted from PBMCs, obtained 45 days after the yellow fever booster vaccination. The receptors shown here come from a man under 40 who received the YFV17D yellow fever vaccine.

This clonotype was counted ten times or more. V and J are TRBV20-1 and TRBJ2-1; tentatively, D is TRBD2 (5 bases). CDR1 is DFQATT and CDR2 is SNEGSKA in the germline V gene (reference sequence). The ends were cut back, 6 bases at V and 3 bases at J, with 15 bases in the middle. This CDR3 spans 14 amino acids. The CDR3 DNA reads as TGCAGTGCCCTTGAGCTAGCAGACTACAATGAGCAGTTCTTC. Residues: CSALELADYNEQFF.

V and J are TRBV12-3 or TRBV12-4 and TRBJ2-7; D might be TRBD2 (6 bases). This CDR3 comprises 11 residues. The germline V and J ends were trimmed by 10 bases and 5 bases, with 12 bases remaining between them. The CDR3 DNA reads TGTGCCACGGGGGATAGGGACGAGCAGTACTTC. Its translation: CATGDRDEQYF.

This clonotype was found many times. The rearrangement uses TRBV20-1 and TRBJ2-3; 8 nucleotides agree with TRBD1. With V trimmed by 3 bases and J by 9 bases, 5 bases remained unmatched. Looked up from germline, CDR1 is DFQATT and CDR2 is SNEGSKA (reference sequence). The CDR3 contains 12 residues. CDR3 sequence reads: CSARNRGLTQYF. Written as DNA, the CDR3 is TGCAGTGCTAGGAACAGGGGGTTGACGCAGTATTTT.

A word on this clonotype: This sequence may be a read error, since a much larger clone differs from it by one base. The gene calls are TRBV27 and TRBJ1-3; D is unclear. The length of the CDR3 is 16 residues. CDR1 is MNHEY and CDR2 is SMNVEV in the germline V gene (reference sequence). The CDR3, as DNA: TGTGCCAGCAGTCCGTCCCCTGGCGGGTCCGGAAACTCCATATATTTT. This sequence encodes CASSPSPGGSGNSIYF.

Worth noting for this clonotype: A much bigger clone sits one base away, suggesting this may be a read error. The V and J genes are TRBV12-3 or TRBV12-4 and TRBJ2-7, with 7 nucleotides matching TRBD2. This CDR3 has 11 residues. This CDR3 is CTSAGAYEQYF. The CDR3, as DNA: TGTACCAGCGCGGGAGCCTACGAGCAGTACTTC.

This clonotype was counted ten times or more. J is TRBJ2-3 and V is TRBV15; D is unclear. Between the trimmed V and J ends, which lost 4 bases and 6 bases, there was a span of 5 bases. In germline, CDR1 is LNHNV, CDR2 YYDKDF (reference sequence). This CDR3 contains 11 residues. The CDR3 sequence is CATSTADTQYF. As DNA, the CDR3 is TGTGCCACCAGCACCGCGGATACGCAGTATTTT.

This clonotype was counted a few times. V and J are TRBV6-2 or TRBV6-3 and TRBJ2-3, with 9 bases lining up with TRBD2. The V segment lost 0 bases and the J segment 6 bases; nucleotides outside the gene matches: 4. Per germline, CDR1 MNHEY and CDR2 SVGEGT. The CDR3 runs to 15 residues. The DNA of the CDR3 is TGTGCCAGCAGTTACTCAGGACTAGCGACGGATACGCAGTATTTT. Its translation is CASSYSGLATDTQYF.

This clonotype was observed a few times. This chain connects TRBV6-2 or TRBV6-3 to TRBJ1-1; possibly TRBD1 for D (5 bases). The germline V and J ends were trimmed by 5 bases and 3 bases, with 13 bases remaining between them. This CDR3 comprises 14 residues. Germline CDR1 is MNHEY and CDR2 is SVGEGT. The CDR3 loop is CASSLGPFYTEAFF. The CDR3 nucleotides read TGTGCCAGCAGTCTGGGACCGTTTTACACTGAAGCTTTCTTT.

This clonotype was seen at least ten times. The chain couples TRBV4-3 to TRBJ1-1, with TRBD1 matching over 12 bases. Germline V gene sequence: CDR1 LGHNA, CDR2 YSLEER. This CDR3 comprises 17 residues. The V segment lost 3 bases and the J segment 0 bases; nucleotides outside the gene matches: 5. The CDR3 bases are TGCGCCAGCAGCCAGTGGGGACAGGGGGCCTTGAACACTGAAGCTTTCTTT. This encodes CASSQWGQGALNTEAFF.

This clonotype was picked up a small number of times. The rearrangement joins TRBV3-1 to TRBJ2-1; perhaps TRBD2 as D (5 bases). This CDR3 is 17 amino acids long. V lost 0 bases, J lost 2 bases, and 14 bases lay in between. CDR1 and CDR2 (germline): LGHDT, YNNKEL (reference sequence). DNA for the CDR3: TGTGCCAGCAGCCAAGATGGGCCTAGCAGCGCCTACAATGAGCAGTTCTTC. This sequence encodes CASSQDGPSSAYNEQFF.

This clonotype was seen repeatedly, ten times or more. The V call is TRBV20-1, the J call TRBJ2-1; possibly TRBD1 for D (7 bases). Germline assignment: CDR1 DFQATT and CDR2 SNEGSKA (reference sequence). The ends were cut back, 6 bases at V and 6 bases at J, with 12 bases in the middle. The CDR3 has 12 residues. CDR3 bases: TGCAGTGCAACGGAGGGGGCCAATGAGCAGTTCTTC. It codes for CSATEGANEQFF.

This clonotype has a count of ten or more. V and J are TRBV10-2 and TRBJ1-5; D not resolved. Gene TRBJ2-3 matches the end of the DNA better, so the J call may be wrong. The CDR3 consists of 14 residues. The germline V gene encodes CDR1 WSHSY and CDR2 SAAADI. The CDR3 nucleotides read TGCGCCAGCAGTAGCTTTGATAGCAATCAGCCCCAGTATTTT. This translates into CASSSFDSNQPQYF.

The rearrangement joins TRBV2 to TRBJ2-1; D is undetermined. V was clipped by 2 bases and J by 9 bases, with 8 bases between them. The CDR3 runs 12 residues. Germline V gives CDR1 SNHLY, CDR2 FYNNEI. The CDR3 DNA follows: TGTGCCAGCAGTGAACATTCGAGTGAGCAGTTCTTC. Residues: CASSEHSSEQFF. Variable domain in full (rest from reference TRBV2 and TRBJ2-1): EPEVTQTPSHQVTQMGQEVILRCVPISNHLYFYWYRQILGQKVEFLVSFYNNEISEKSEIFDDQFSVERPDGSNFTLKIRSTKLEDSAMYFCASSEHSSEQFFGPGTRLTVL.

Only a few counts were recorded for this clonotype. The chain couples TRBV15 to TRBJ2-1, with D possibly being TRBD2 (6 bases). The CDR3 loop spans 14 amino acids. V was cut by 5 bases and J by 7 bases, with 15 bases left in between. The germline V gene encodes CDR1 LNHNV and CDR2 YYDKDF (reference sequence). CDR3 DNA: TGTGCCACCAGCTCCCGGGACCGGGGGAATGAGCAGTTCTTC. Its translation is CATSSRDRGNEQFF.

This clonotype has at least ten counts. The V call is TRBV12-3 or TRBV12-4, the J call TRBJ2-7, with 8 bases aligning to TRBD1. This CDR3 comprises 16 residues. With V trimmed by 4 bases and J by 1 base, 9 bases remained unmatched. In DNA, the CDR3 is TGTGCCAGCAGTTCGACCATCGACAGGGGTTCCTACGAGCAGTACTTC. It encodes CASSSTIDRGSYEQYF.

A few counts support this clonotype. The rearrangement uses TRBV27 and TRBJ1-2, with TRBD1 as a possible D gene (6 bases). The germline V and J ends were trimmed by 8 bases and 4 bases, with 11 bases remaining between them. CDR3 length equals 12 residues. The V gene's germline CDR1 is MNHEY and CDR2 SMNVEV (reference sequence). The CDR3 loop is CASRGGFYGYTF. For the CDR3, the DNA is TGTGCCAGCCGCGGGGGCTTCTATGGCTACACCTTC.

The table lists this clonotype with many counts. This chain joins TRBV13 and TRBJ2-7, with D perhaps TRBD1 or TRBD2 (5 bases each). The length of the CDR3 is 14 residues. Trimming took off 5 bases at V and 2 bases at J, with 13 bases between the two ends. Germline V gene sequence: CDR1 PRHDT, CDR2 FYEKMQ (reference sequence). The chain's CDR3 is CASSPGSTAYEQYF. The CDR3 DNA follows: TGTGCCAGCAGCCCAGGGAGTACCGCCTACGAGCAGTACTTC.

This clonotype was counted a few times. The J gene is TRBJ1-2, the V gene TRBV7-3; possible D gene TRBD1, 5 bases. With 3 bases removed from V and 7 bases from J, the gap between germline ends came to 21 bases. Germline CDR1 and CDR2: SGHTA and FQGTGA. CDR3 length equals 16 residues. CDR3 bases: TGTGCCAGCAGCTTCGGGGGGGAAGGGGAGGAAGGTGGCTACACCTTC. Translated: CASSFGGEGEEGGYTF.

This clonotype was seen at least ten times. J is TRBJ1-4 and V is TRBV10-3, with D perhaps matching TRBD1 (6 bases). V gave up 6 bases and J gave up 6 bases, with 14 bases separating them. CDR1 and CDR2 (germline): ENHRY, SYGVKD. The CDR3 spans 14 residues. CDR3 amino acids: CAIRRGVGDEKLFF. DNA of the CDR3: TGTGCCATCAGGAGGGGGGTCGGAGATGAAAAACTGTTTTTT.